The clone carrying this T cell receptor (beta chain) was seen a few times. Its antigen remains unknown. V shed 5 bases, J shed 1 base, and the junction held 13 bases outside the gene matches. This CDR3 spans 17 amino acids. This record belongs to a study of CD8 T cells in ankylosing spondylitis. Study-wide points: A motif of 7 to 9 highly homologous TCR beta variants was seen as apparently characteristic of ankylosing spondylitis blood. Clones linked with disease were CD8+ and fairly uncommon in the peripheral blood.

From the 5' RACE reads, TCRdb called clonotypes with MiXCR, one entry per CDR3 protein. This sample has a few hundred thousand distinct CDR3 sequences, with around 7.6% found just once. The sequenced sample was blood, either unsorted or a sorted T cell fraction (not recorded which). This chain connects TRBV12-3 or TRBV12-4 to TRBJ2-5; TRBD2 aligns across 7 bases. The receptor was isolated from a male donor with ankylosing spondylitis. This CDR3 reads CASSEPGGNRFQETQYF. DNA of the CDR3: TGTGCCAGCAGTGAACCGGGAGGAAACAGATTCCAAGAGACCCAGTACTTC.